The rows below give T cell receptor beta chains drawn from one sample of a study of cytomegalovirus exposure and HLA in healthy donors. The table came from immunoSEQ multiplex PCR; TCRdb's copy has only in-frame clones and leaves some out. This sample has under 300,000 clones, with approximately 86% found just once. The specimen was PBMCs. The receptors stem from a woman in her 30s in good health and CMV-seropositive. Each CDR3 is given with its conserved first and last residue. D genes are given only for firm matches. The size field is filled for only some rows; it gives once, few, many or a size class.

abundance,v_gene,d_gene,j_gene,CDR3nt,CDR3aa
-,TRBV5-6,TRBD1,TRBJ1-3,TGTGCCAGCAGCAAACAGGGGAAAACTGGAAACACCATATATTTT,CASSKQGKTGNTIYF
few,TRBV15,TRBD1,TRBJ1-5,TGTGCCACCAGCAGAGGGGGGACAGGAGGGGGTAGCAATCAGCCCCAGCATTTT,CATSRGGTGGGSNQPQHF
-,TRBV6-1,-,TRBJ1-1,TGTGCCAGCAGTGAGGTTTGGGGGACTAACACTGAAGCTTTCTTT,CASSEVWGTNTEAFF
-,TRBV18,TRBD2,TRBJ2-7,TGTGCCAGCTCACCAATGTGGGACCTCTTTGAGAATAGCGGGAGGAAACTCTCCTACGAGCAGTACTTC,CASSPMWDLFENSGRKLSYEQYF
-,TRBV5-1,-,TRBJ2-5,TGCGCCAGCAGCAGCGGACAGCTAGAAGAGACCCAGTACTTC,CASSSGQLEETQYF
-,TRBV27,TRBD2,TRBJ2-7,TGTGCCAGCAGTCCAGTGCGGGAGGGGCCCTACGAGCAGTACTTC,CASSPVREGPYEQYF
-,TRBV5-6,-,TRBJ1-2,TGTGCCAGCAGCTTGAGCCCGGGACAAGCCTATGGCTACACCTTC,CASSLSPGQAYGYTF
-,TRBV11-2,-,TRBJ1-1,TGTGCCAGCAGCCCCGGGGGGGTTGTGACTTTCTTT,CASSPGGVVTFF
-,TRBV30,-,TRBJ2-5,TGTGCCTGGAGTCAGAAGTACCAAGAGACCCAGTACTTC,CAWSQKYQETQYF
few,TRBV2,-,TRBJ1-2,TGTGCCAGCAGAAACAGGGATGGCTACACCTTC,CASRNRDGYTF
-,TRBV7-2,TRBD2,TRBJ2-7,TGTGCCAGCAGCTCCAGACTAGCGGCGAGCTCCTACGAGCAGTACTTC,CASSSRLAASSYEQYF
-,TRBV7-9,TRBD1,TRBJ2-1,TGTGCCAGCAGCTTTCGTTTTCCGTTGGGACAGGGTAATGAGCAGTTCTTC,CASSFRFPLGQGNEQFF
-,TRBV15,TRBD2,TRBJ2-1,TGTGCCACCAGCTCCGGACTAGCGGGGAACAATGAGCAGTTCTTC,CATSSGLAGNNEQFF
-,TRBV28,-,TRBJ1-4,TGTGCCAGCAGTCTCCGTCTAGACGATGGTGAAAAACTGTTTTTT,CASSLRLDDGEKLFF
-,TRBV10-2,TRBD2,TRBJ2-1,TGCGCCAGCAGTATGGGGACTAGTACAAATGAGCAGTTCTTC,CASSMGTSTNEQFF